This T cell receptor beta chain was sequenced for a study of graft-versus-host responses after intestinal transplantation. For the study at large: Every recipient underwent anti-thymocyte globulin induction, then tacrolimus and steroids for roughly three years.

Intraepithelial lymphocytes and lamina propria lymphocytes were released through processing of graft tissue. About this clone: What it recognizes is unknown.

This table comes from immunoSEQ multiplex PCR, and its TCRdb copy is limited to in-frame clones, with some not included. The sample includes approximately 37,000 clones, around 87% of them seen just once. The CDR3 sequence is 12 residues long. Germline CDR1 and CDR2: MNHEY and SVGAGI. Trimming left V 5 bases short and J 5 bases short, with 9 bases between. General study findings and limits: High graft-versus-host to host-versus-graft T cell clonal ratios marked allografts of patients with graft-donor macrochimerism.

This clonotype was sampled from a human patient who received an intestinal transplant, so some T cells may come from the graft donor. The genes are TRBV6-5 and TRBJ2-5; D gene unclear. The sample in question was ileum tissue, obtained around 190 days after intestinal transplant. The CDR3 nucleotides read TGTGCCAGCAGTCGTTTGGGGGAGACCCAGTACTTC. This codes for CASSRLGETQYF.